Below, 3 T cell receptor beta chains from the same sample are listed, as sequenced in a study of blood T cell repertoires in COVID-19. The method was immunoSEQ multiplex PCR; TCRdb's version includes in-frame clones alone and lacks a portion of them. The sample lists approximately 160,000 clones, 80% seen once, with roughly 6% in the top ten. Sequenced sample: PBMCs or T cells enriched from blood (not recorded which). The receptors derive from a man aged 35 to 55 who had recovered from COVID-19.

A few counts support this clone. The V and J genes are TRBV10-3 and TRBJ1-5; 8 positions match TRBD1. This CDR3 has 16 residues. The germline CDR1 and CDR2 sequences are ENHRY and SYGVKD. V shed 3 bases, J shed 2 bases, and the junction held 6 bases outside the gene matches. The CDR3 region is CAISDGQGSGNQPQHF. CDR3 nucleotide sequence: TGTGCCATCAGTGACGGACAGGGCTCAGGCAATCAGCCCCAGCATTTT.

The chain uses TRBV27 and TRBJ1-5; unclear D gene. Trimming shortened V by 5 bases and J by 0 bases, and 14 bases separated the two germline ends. The CDR3 extends over 16 amino acids. Germline V gives CDR1 MNHEY, CDR2 SMNVEV (reference sequence). The chain's CDR3 is CASSGWRFYSNQPQHF. The CDR3 DNA is TGTGCCAGCAGTGGGTGGCGGTTTTATAGCAATCAGCCCCAGCATTTT.

The V call is TRBV29-1, the J call TRBJ2-3; 8 bases are a match to TRBD1. This CDR3 comprises 14 residues. Germline lookup yields CDR1 SQVTM and CDR2 ANQGSEA. The V segment lost 8 bases and the J segment 4 bases; nucleotides outside the gene matches: 11. The CDR3 here is CSIPPGQGPDTQYF. The CDR3 coding sequence is TGCAGCATCCCCCCCGGACAGGGACCAGATACGCAGTATTTT.